This passage covers 27 T cell receptor beta chains from one sample sequenced in a study of shared T cell receptors in the human thymus. Sequencing was performed with immunoSEQ multiplex PCR; in TCRdb, only in-frame clones are kept and a portion is missing. Among around 65,000 clones listed, over 90% were seen once. The sequenced sample consisted of thymocytes. Receptor source: a human donor.

Written as DNA, the CDR3 is TGTGCCAGCAGCCCCCCGGTTCGTTTTCTTGGGGGTGGCTACACCTTC. As protein: CASSPPVRFLGGGYTF. The gene calls are TRBV11-3 and TRBJ1-2, with D possibly being TRBD1 (5 bases). The germline V gene encodes CDR1 SGHNT and CDR2 YENEEA. V lost 5 bases to trimming and J lost 7 bases, with 23 bases between them. The CDR3 has 16 residues.

The chain joins TRBV10-3 to TRBJ1-2, with 7 bases aligning to TRBD1. The length of the CDR3 is 16 residues. The V gene end was trimmed by 1 base and the J gene end by 1 base; junction bases not matched to a gene: 6. Germline V CDR1 and CDR2: ENHRY, SYGVKD. This chain's CDR3 is CAISELTGPGNYGYTF. The DNA of the CDR3 is TGTGCCATCAGTGAGTTGACAGGGCCGGGTAACTATGGCTACACCTTC.

The chain combines TRBV29-1 with TRBJ2-7, with D possibly being TRBD1 or TRBD2 (6 bases each). The V and J ends lost 6 bases and 0 bases respectively, with 15 bases between them. The CDR3 spans 14 residues. The germline gives CDR1 SQVTM, CDR2 ANQGSEA. CDR3 sequence: CSVWGDNYSYEQYF. CDR3 DNA sequence: TGCAGCGTCTGGGGGGACAACTACTCCTACGAGCAGTACTTC.

This clone was recorded once. The chain's CDR3 is CASSLKPKAGGYEQYF. CDR3 DNA sequence: TGTGCCAGCAGCTTGAAGCCCAAGGCAGGGGGCTACGAGCAGTACTTC. This chain joins TRBV5-8 and TRBJ2-7, with 7 positions matching TRBD1. The germline gives CDR1 SGHTS, CDR2 YDEGEE. The CDR3 has 16 amino acids. J gave up 3 bases and V 1 base, and 10 bases lay outside the gene matches.

The V call is TRBV4-2, the J call TRBJ1-4; no definite D call. Germline loops: CDR1 LGHNA, CDR2 YNFKEQ. Trimming took off 1 base at V and 0 bases at J, with 15 bases between the two ends. The CDR3 contains 18 residues. CDR3 sequence reads: CASSQGGTDLATNEKLFF. In DNA, the CDR3 is TGTGCCAGCAGCCAAGGGGGAACAGACTTGGCAACTAATGAAAAACTGTTTTTT.

The chain couples TRBV19 to TRBJ1-2; D is unclear. V was shortened by 3 bases and J by 3 bases, with 14 bases between the two germline ends. The CDR3 runs to 15 residues. Germline V gene sequence: CDR1 LNHDA, CDR2 SQIVND (reference sequence). The CDR3, as DNA: TGTGCCAGTAGTATTAGTGGCCAGGCGTACTATGGCTACACCTTC. Its translation: CASSISGQAYYGYTF.

The chain combines TRBV27 with TRBJ2-7; 13 positions match TRBD2. The CDR3 runs 19 residues. Per germline, CDR1 MNHEY and CDR2 SMNVEV (reference sequence). J gave up 3 bases and V 4 bases, and 15 bases lay outside the gene matches. CDR3 bases: TGTGCCAGCAGTTCCCACCTACTAGCGGGGGGGGGAATCCTCTACGAGCAGTACTTC. Encoded protein: CASSSHLLAGGGILYEQYF.

J is TRBJ2-3 and V is TRBV5-4; 10 bases are a match to TRBD2. This CDR3 has 17 amino acids. Germline CDR1 is SGHNT and CDR2 is YYREEE (reference sequence). Trimming at V came to 1 base and at J to 1 base, leaving 6 bases not matched to a gene. CDR3 DNA: TGTGCCAGCAGCTTGTTCGTTGGGACTAGCGGCACAGATACGCAGTATTTT. Translated: CASSLFVGTSGTDTQYF.

The genes are TRBV7-8 and TRBJ2-7; 10 nucleotides agree with TRBD1. The V gene end was trimmed by 3 bases and the J gene end by 6 bases; junction bases not matched to a gene: 11. The CDR3 contains 16 residues. The germline V gene has CDR1 SGHVS and CDR2 FQNEAQ. The CDR3 DNA follows: TGTGCCAGCAGCTTCCTTAGGACAGGGGGGTTCGGCGAGCAGTACTTC. It encodes CASSFLRTGGFGEQYF.

The chain carries TRBV4-1 and TRBJ1-5; D ambiguous. Germline CDR1 is MGHRA and CDR2 is YSYEKL. The ends were cut back, 1 base at V and 4 bases at J, with 11 bases in the middle. CDR3 length: 15 amino acids. CDR3 bases: TGCGCCAGCAGCCAAGGTTGGGCGGGGAATCAGCCCCAGCATTTT. This codes for CASSQGWAGNQPQHF.

The J gene is TRBJ2-1, the V gene TRBV4-1; 7 nucleotides match TRBD2. The ends lost 0 bases at V and 4 bases at J; junction bases unmatched: 12. Looked up from germline, CDR1 is MGHRA and CDR2 is YSYEKL. The CDR3 is 18 amino acids. The CDR3 region has the DNA TGCGCCAGCAGCCAAGACGGCCGACTAGCTCTCCTTTACAATGAGCAGTTCTTC. Translated, it gives CASSQDGRLALLYNEQFF.

This chain joins TRBV28 and TRBJ2-2; D call uncertain. V was clipped by 1 base and J by 7 bases, with 13 bases between them. The germline V gene encodes CDR1 MDHEN and CDR2 SYDVKM. The length of the CDR3 is 15 residues. The CDR3 is CASSLFLYSRGELFF. The CDR3 DNA reads as TGTGCCAGCAGTTTATTTCTCTACTCTCGCGGGGAGCTGTTTTTT.

This chain links TRBV2 with TRBJ1-1; no clear D. In germline, CDR1 is SNHLY, CDR2 FYNNEI. The germline V and J ends were trimmed by 5 bases and 1 base, with 5 bases remaining between them. There are 12 residues in the CDR3. CDR3 sequence (DNA): TGTGCCAGCAGTTTCGGGAACACTGAAGCTTTCTTT. Protein: CASSFGNTEAFF.

The V gene is TRBV10-3, the J gene TRBJ1-3; TRBD1 agrees at 7 bases. Germline V CDR1 and CDR2: ENHRY, SYGVKD. CDR3 size: 16 residues. V gave up 2 bases and J gave up 0 bases; unmatched junction bases: 4. The CDR3 spells CAISEMDRSSGNTIYF. For the CDR3, the DNA is TGTGCCATCAGTGAGATGGACAGGAGCTCTGGAAACACCATATATTTT.

The chain couples TRBV10-3 to TRBJ1-6, with 8 positions matching TRBD1. Looked up from germline, CDR1 is ENHRY and CDR2 is SYGVKD. The CDR3 sequence is 14 residues long. V dropped 2 bases and J dropped 10; count of bases not matched to a gene: 4. The CDR3 reads CAISEGQGRSPLHF. The DNA for the CDR3 is TGTGCCATCAGTGAGGGACAGGGCAGGTCACCCCTCCACTTT.

The chain combines TRBV7-9 with TRBJ1-1, with TRBD1 matching 7 bases. With V trimmed by 2 bases and J by 5 bases, 5 bases remained unmatched. Germline V gene lookup returns CDR1 SEHNR and CDR2 FQNEAQ (reference sequence). CDR3 length: 14 residues. CDR3 amino acids: CASSLTGVRTEAFF. The CDR3 region has the DNA TGTGCCAGCAGCTTAACAGGGGTGCGGACTGAAGCTTTCTTT.

This clone was detected only once. The chain employs TRBV13 and TRBJ2-7; no clear D. Germline V lookup: CDR1 PRHDT, CDR2 FYEKMQ (reference sequence). The CDR3 spans 15 residues. Trimming shortened V by 1 base and J by 4 bases, and 14 bases separated the two germline ends. DNA for the CDR3: TGTGCCAGCAGCTTAGTGGGTTTTGCGAAGTACGAGCAGTACTTC. It is translated as CASSLVGFAKYEQYF.

The chain combines TRBV2 with TRBJ1-5; D possibly corresponds to TRBD1 (6 bases). In germline, CDR1 is SNHLY, CDR2 FYNNEI. V shed 5 bases and J shed 0 bases, with 23 bases lying between them. The CDR3 loop spans 19 amino acids. The CDR3 protein is CASSRPGQGTLNSNQPQHF. For the CDR3, the DNA is TGTGCCAGCAGTCGACCGGGACAAGGAACGCTGAATAGCAATCAGCCCCAGCATTTT.

This chain's CDR3 is CASSQDEPTRTGANYGYTF. In DNA form, the CDR3 reads TGCGCCAGCAGCCAAGATGAGCCCACCCGGACAGGGGCTAACTATGGCTACACCTTC. This chain joins TRBV4-1 and TRBJ1-2; 9 bases map to TRBD1. This CDR3 has 19 residues. Germline assignment: CDR1 MGHRA and CDR2 YSYEKL. The trim removed 0 bases at V and 0 bases at J, leaving 11 bases unmatched.

The chain carries TRBV30 and TRBJ1-2; D not certain. The V end was cut by 6 bases, the J end by 6 bases, with 17 bases between. This CDR3 comprises 13 residues. From germline, CDR1 is GTSNPN and CDR2 SVGIG (reference sequence). The CDR3: CACNTPGLDGYTF. As DNA, the CDR3 is TGTGCCTGCAATACTCCGGGTCTCGATGGCTACACCTTC.

V gene TRBV27 combines with J gene TRBJ2-7; TRBD1 might be the D (6 bases). Germline values: CDR1 MNHEY, CDR2 SMNVEV (reference sequence). This CDR3 has 14 residues. V lost 3 bases, J lost 2 bases, and 11 bases lay in between. This chain's CDR3 is CASSFSGAPYEQYF. CDR3 coding DNA: TGTGCCAGCAGTTTCTCAGGGGCCCCCTACGAGCAGTACTTC.

The chain recombines TRBV7-2 with TRBJ2-7; possible D gene TRBD2, 6 bases. V lost 4 bases and J lost 5, with 15 bases in between. Germline CDR1 reads SGHTA; CDR2 reads FQGNSA. This CDR3 spans 14 amino acids. The CDR3 here is CASSSPASVDEQYF. DNA of the CDR3: TGTGCCAGCAGCTCTCCGGCTAGCGTTGACGAGCAGTACTTC.

This clone showed up just once. The chain is built from TRBV19 and TRBJ1-1; D unresolved. The ends were cut back, 5 bases at V and 4 bases at J, with 11 bases in the middle. CDR3 size: 13 residues. CDR1 is LNHDA and CDR2 is SQIVND in the germline V gene (reference sequence). The CDR3 loop reads CASSRGRGTEAFF. The CDR3 DNA reads as TGTGCCAGTAGTCGCGGGCGGGGCACTGAAGCTTTCTTT.

The chain employs TRBV28 and TRBJ2-1; 8 bases fit TRBD1. After removal of 3 bases from V and 7 bases from J, the junction contained 8 bases not matched to a gene. Germline V gene lookup returns CDR1 MDHEN and CDR2 SYDVKM. CDR3 length: 15 amino acids. This chain's CDR3 is CASSLSQGAGNEQFF. CDR3 sequence (DNA): TGTGCCAGCAGTTTGAGCCAGGGGGCAGGGAATGAGCAGTTCTTC.

The chain combines TRBV4-2 with TRBJ1-1, with D maybe TRBD1 (6 bases). The V and J ends lost 0 bases and 5 bases respectively, with 16 bases between them. Germline V gene lookup returns CDR1 LGHNA and CDR2 YNFKEQ. The CDR3 has 16 residues. The CDR3 spells CASSQEGGMRWTEAFF. The CDR3 DNA follows: TGTGCCAGCAGCCAAGAAGGGGGGATGAGGTGGACTGAAGCTTTCTTT.

The gene calls are TRBV7-8 and TRBJ2-3, with unresolved D. Per germline, CDR1 SGHVS and CDR2 FQNEAQ. V was pared by 3 bases and J by 5 bases, with 12 bases between. This CDR3 has 14 residues. The CDR3 spells CASSLSQDLDTQYF. DNA for the CDR3: TGTGCCAGCAGCTTGAGCCAGGATCTAGATACGCAGTATTTT.

The gene calls are TRBV11-2 and TRBJ2-5, with D unclear. The germline V and J ends were trimmed by 2 bases and 0 bases, with 19 bases remaining between them. CDR1 is SGHAT and CDR2 is FQNNGV in the germline V gene. The CDR3 spans 18 residues. The CDR3 spells CASSLNFRWARNQETQYF. Here the CDR3 DNA reads TGTGCCAGCAGCTTAAACTTCAGGTGGGCACGGAACCAAGAGACCCAGTACTTC.